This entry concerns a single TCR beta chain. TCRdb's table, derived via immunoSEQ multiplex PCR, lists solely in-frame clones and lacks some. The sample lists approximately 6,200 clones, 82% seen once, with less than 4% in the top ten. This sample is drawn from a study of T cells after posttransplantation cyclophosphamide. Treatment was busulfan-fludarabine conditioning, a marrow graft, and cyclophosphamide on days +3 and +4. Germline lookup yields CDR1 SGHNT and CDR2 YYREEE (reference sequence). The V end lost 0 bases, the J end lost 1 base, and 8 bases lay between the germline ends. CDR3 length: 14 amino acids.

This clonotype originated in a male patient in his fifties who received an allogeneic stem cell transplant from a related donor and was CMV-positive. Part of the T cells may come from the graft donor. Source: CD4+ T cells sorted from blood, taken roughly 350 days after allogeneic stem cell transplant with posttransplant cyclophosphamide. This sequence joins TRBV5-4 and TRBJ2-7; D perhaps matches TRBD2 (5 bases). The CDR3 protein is CASSLGGLSYEQYF. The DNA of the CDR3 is TGTGCCAGCAGCTTGGGCGGGCTTTCCTACGAGCAGTACTTC.